This TCR beta chain was documented in a study of cytotoxic CD8 clonotypes in ibrutinib-treated CLL. Looked up from germline, CDR1 is SQVTM and CDR2 is ANQGSEA. The CDR3 sequence is 16 residues long. Trimming pared 0 bases from V and 3 bases from J, leaving 17 bases between. TCRdb's table, derived via immunoSEQ multiplex PCR, lists solely in-frame clones and lacks some. This sample carries approximately 45,000 clones, under 80% of them seen once, and the ten largest clones take 20% to 25%. The V gene is TRBV29-1, the J gene TRBJ2-5, with D uncertain. This receptor was taken from a human donor with chronic lymphocytic leukemia. Sample: PBMCs, taken after 24 months of ibrutinib treatment. CDR3 loop: CSVEDGFWADKETQYF. The CDR3 DNA reads as TGCAGCGTTGAAGATGGATTCTGGGCGGATAAAGAGACCCAGTACTTC.